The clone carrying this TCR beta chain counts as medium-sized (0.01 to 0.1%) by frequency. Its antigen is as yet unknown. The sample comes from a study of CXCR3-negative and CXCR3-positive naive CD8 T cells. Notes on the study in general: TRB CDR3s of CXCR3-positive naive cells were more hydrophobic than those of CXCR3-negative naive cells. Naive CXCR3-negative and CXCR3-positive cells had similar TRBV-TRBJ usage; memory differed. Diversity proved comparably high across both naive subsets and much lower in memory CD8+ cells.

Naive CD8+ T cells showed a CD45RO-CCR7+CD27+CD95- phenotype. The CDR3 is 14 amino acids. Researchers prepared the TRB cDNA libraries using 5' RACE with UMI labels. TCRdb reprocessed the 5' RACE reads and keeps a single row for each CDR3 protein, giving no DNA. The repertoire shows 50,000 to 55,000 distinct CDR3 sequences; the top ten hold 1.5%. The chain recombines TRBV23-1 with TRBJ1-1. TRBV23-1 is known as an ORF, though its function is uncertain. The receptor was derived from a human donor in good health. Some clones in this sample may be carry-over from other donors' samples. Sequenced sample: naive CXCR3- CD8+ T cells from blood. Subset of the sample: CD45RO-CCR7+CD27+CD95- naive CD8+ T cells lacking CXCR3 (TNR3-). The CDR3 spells CASSQGTVNTEAFF.